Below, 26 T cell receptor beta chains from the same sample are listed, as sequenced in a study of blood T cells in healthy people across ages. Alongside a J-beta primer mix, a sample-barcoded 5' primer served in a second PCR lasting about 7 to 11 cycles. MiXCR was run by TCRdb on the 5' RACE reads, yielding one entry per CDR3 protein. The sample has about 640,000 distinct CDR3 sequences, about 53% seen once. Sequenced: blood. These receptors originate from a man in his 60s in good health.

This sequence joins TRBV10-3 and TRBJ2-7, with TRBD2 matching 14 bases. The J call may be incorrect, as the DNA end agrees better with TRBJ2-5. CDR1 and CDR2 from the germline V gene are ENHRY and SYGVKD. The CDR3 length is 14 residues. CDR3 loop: CAISDGTSGGTQYF. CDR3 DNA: TGTGCCATCAGTGATGGGACTAGCGGGGGGACCCAGTACTTC.

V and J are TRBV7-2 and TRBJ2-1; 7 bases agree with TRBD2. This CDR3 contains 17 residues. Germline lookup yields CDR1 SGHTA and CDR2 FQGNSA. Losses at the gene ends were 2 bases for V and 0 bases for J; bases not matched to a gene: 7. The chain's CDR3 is CASSLSGGLHSYNEQFF. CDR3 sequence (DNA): TGTGCCAGCAGCTTATCCGGGGGGTTACACTCCTACAATGAGCAGTTCTTC.

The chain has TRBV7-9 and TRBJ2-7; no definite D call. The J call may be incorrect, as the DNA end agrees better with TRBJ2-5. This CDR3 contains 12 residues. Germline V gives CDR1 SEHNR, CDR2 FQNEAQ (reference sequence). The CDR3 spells CASSLRIETQYF. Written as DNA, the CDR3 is TGTGCCAGCAGCTTAAGAATTGAGACCCAGTACTTC.

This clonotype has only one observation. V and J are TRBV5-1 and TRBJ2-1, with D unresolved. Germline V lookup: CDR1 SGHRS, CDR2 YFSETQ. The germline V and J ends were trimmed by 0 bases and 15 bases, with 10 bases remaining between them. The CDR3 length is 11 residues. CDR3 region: CASSLDAARFF. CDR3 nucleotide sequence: TGCGCCAGCAGCTTGGACGCCGCACGGTTCTTC.

The CDR3 protein is CASSPGSDTEAFF. The CDR3 nucleotides read TGTGCCAGCAGCCCCGGCTCGGACACTGAAGCTTTCTTT. The rearrangement links TRBV5-6 to TRBJ1-1; unclear D gene. Per germline, CDR1 SGHDT and CDR2 YYEEEE. The CDR3 spans 13 residues. V was cut by 4 bases and J by 3 bases, with 10 bases left in between. The full variable domain, its missing parts supplied by reference TRBV5-6 and TRBJ1-1, is DAGVTQSPTHLIKTRGQQVTLRCSPKSGHDTVSWYQQALGQGPQFIFQYYEEEERQRGNFPDRFSGHQFPNYSSELNVNALLLGDSALYLCASSPGSDTEAFFGQGTRLTVV.

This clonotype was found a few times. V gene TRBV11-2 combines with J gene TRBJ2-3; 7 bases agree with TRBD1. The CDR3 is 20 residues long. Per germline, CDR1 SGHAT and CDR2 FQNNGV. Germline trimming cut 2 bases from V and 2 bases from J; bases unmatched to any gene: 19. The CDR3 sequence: CASSLFLPLRRQGPTDTQYF. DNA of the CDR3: TGTGCCAGCAGCTTATTCCTCCCACTCCGGAGACAGGGACCCACAGATACGCAGTATTTT.

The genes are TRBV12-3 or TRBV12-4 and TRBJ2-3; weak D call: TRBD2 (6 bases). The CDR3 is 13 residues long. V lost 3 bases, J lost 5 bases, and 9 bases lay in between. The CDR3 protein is CASSFLREDTQYF. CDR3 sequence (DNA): TGTGCCAGCAGTTTCTTGCGGGAAGATACGCAGTATTTT.

CDR3 DNA: TGTGCCAGCAGCCCCAGATGGGGTCAGGTGAACACTGAAGCTTTCTTT. As protein: CASSPRWGQVNTEAFF. The rearrangement joins TRBV7-8 to TRBJ1-1; the D is unclear. The CDR3 has 16 amino acids. Germline V lookup: CDR1 SGHVS, CDR2 FQNEAQ. Trimming took 5 bases from V and 0 from J, leaving 16 bases between them.

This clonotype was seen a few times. The CDR3 nucleotides are TGTGCCAGCAGCCCCCAGTACGGACCTGGCTACACCTTC. Its protein is CASSPQYGPGYTF. This chain links TRBV9 with TRBJ1-2; unclear D gene. Trimming removed 4 bases from V and 7 bases from J, with 14 bases in between. Germline V gene lookup returns CDR1 SGDLS and CDR2 YYNGEE. This CDR3 contains 13 residues.

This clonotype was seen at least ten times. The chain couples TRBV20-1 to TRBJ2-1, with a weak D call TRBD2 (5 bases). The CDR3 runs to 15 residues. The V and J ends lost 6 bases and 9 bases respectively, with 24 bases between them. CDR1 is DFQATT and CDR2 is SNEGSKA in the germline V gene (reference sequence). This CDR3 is CSASAAGIPEGEQFF. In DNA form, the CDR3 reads TGCAGTGCGTCGGCAGCCGGGATACCTGAGGGTGAGCAGTTCTTC.

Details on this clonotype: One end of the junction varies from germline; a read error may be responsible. The CDR3 DNA sequence: TGCCAGCAGCTTAGCCCGTCACTCCGGCCTGGGAAGCAGTACTTC. This encodes CQQLSPSLRPGKQYF. The V call is TRBV7-2, the J call TRBJ2-7; no clear D. Germline CDR1 reads SGHTA; CDR2 reads FQGNSA. The CDR3 contains 15 residues. Based on the CDR3 plus reference TRBV7-2 and TRBJ2-7, the full variable domain is GAGVSQSPSNKVTEKGKDVELRCDPISGHTALYWYRQSLGQGLEFLIYFQGNSAPDKSGLPSDRFSAERTGGSVSTLTIQRTQQEDSAVYLCQQLSPSLRPGKQYFGPGTRLTVT.

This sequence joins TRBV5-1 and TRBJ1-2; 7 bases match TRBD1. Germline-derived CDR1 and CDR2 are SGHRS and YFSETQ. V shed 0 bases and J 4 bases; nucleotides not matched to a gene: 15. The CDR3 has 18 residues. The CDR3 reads CASSLGDRAARGTYGYTF. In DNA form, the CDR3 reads TGCGCCAGCAGCTTGGGCGACAGGGCAGCACGGGGGACCTATGGCTACACCTTC.

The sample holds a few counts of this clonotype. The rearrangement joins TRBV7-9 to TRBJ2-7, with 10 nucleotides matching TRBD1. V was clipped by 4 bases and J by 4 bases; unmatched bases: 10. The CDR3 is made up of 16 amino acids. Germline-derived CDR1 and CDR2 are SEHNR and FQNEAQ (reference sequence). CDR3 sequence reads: CASSSYGDRGRYEQYF. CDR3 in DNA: TGTGCCAGCAGCTCCTACGGGGACAGGGGAAGATACGAGCAGTACTTC. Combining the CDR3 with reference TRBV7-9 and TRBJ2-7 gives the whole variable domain DTGVSQNPRHKITKRGQNVTFRCDPISEHNRLYWYRQTLGQGPEFLTYFQNEAQLEKSRLLSDRFSAERPKGSFSTLEIQRTEQGDSAMYLCASSSYGDRGRYEQYFGPGTRLTVT.

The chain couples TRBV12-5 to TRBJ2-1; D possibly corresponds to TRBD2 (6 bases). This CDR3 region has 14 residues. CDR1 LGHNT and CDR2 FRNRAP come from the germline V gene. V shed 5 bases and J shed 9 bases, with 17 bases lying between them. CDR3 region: CASGGTSEGAEQFF. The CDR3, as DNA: TGTGCTAGTGGTGGGACTTCGGAAGGGGCTGAGCAGTTCTTC.

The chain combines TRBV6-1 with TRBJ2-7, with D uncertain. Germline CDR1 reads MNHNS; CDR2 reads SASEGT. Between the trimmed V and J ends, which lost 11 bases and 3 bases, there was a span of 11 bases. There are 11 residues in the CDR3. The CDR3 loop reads CAGNSFYEQYF. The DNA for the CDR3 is TGTGCCGGCAACAGCTTCTACGAGCAGTACTTC.

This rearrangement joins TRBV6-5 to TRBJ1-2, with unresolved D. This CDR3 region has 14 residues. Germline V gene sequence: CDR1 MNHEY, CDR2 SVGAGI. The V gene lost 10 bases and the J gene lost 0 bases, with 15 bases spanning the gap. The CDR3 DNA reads TGTGCCACTACCCAGGTGTCCTCTAACTATGGCTACACCTTC. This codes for CATTQVSSNYGYTF.

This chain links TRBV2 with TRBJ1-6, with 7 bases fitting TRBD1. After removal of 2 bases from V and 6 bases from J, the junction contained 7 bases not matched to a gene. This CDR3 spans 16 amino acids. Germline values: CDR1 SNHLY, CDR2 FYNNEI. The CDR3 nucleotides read TGTGCCAGCAGTGAACGGGACAGTAAATCTAATTCACCCCTCCACTTT. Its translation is CASSERDSKSNSPLHF.

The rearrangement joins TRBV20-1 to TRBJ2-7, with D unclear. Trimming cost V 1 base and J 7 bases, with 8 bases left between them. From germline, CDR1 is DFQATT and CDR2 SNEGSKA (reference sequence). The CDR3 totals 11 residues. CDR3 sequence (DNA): TGCAGTGCTAGAGTAGGCAATGAGCAGTACTTC. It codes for CSARVGNEQYF.

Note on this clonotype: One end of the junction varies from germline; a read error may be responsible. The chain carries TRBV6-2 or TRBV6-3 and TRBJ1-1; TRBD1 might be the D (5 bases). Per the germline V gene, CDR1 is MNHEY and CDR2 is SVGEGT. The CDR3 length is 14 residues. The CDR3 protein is CASNRPGPNTDAFF. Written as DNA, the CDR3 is TGTGCCAGCAACCGTCCGGGACCGAACACTGACGCTTTCTTT.

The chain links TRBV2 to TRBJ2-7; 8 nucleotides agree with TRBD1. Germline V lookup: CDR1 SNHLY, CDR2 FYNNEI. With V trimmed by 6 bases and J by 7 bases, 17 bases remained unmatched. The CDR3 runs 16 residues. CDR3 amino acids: CASRVHAGTGPPEQYF. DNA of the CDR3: TGTGCCAGCAGGGTCCACGCCGGGACAGGCCCCCCTGAGCAGTACTTC.

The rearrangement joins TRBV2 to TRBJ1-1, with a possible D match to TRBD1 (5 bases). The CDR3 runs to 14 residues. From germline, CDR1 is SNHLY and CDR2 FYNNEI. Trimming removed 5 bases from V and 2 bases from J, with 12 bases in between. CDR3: CASSWDRSNTEAFF. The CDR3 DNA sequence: TGTGCCAGCAGTTGGGACCGATCAAACACTGAAGCTTTCTTT.

In DNA, the CDR3 is TGTGCCAGCAGTTACTCGAGAACACCTCTAGCCAAAAACATTCAGTACTTC. Amino acid sequence: CASSYSRTPLAKNIQYF. V gene TRBV6-6 combines with J gene TRBJ2-4; D not resolved. CDR1 and CDR2 (germline): MNHNY, SVGAGI (reference sequence). Trimming pared 0 bases from V and 0 bases from J, leaving 12 bases between. The CDR3 runs 17 residues.

CDR3 coding DNA: TGTGCCAGCAATCTGGACGGTACAGGAGTTTGGGGAAATGAGCAGTTCTTC. Translation: CASNLDGTGVWGNEQFF. The chain recombines TRBV27 with TRBJ2-1; a weak D match, TRBD1 (5 bases). Germline loops: CDR1 MNHEY, CDR2 SMNVEV (reference sequence). Deletions cut 7 bases from V and 7 bases from J, with 26 bases between. CDR3 length: 17 residues.

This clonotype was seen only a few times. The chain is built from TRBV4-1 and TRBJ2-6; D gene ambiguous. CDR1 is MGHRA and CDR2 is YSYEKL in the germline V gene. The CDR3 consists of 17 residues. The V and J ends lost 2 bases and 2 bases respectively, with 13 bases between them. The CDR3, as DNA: TGCGCCAGCAGCCAACCCGTGGGTGACCCTGGGGCCAACGTCCTGACTTTC. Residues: CASSQPVGDPGANVLTF.

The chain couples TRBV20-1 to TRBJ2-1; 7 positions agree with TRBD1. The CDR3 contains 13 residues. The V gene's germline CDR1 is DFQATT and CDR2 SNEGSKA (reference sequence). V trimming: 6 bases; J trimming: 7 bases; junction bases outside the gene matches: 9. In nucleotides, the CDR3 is TGCAGTGCGTTGGGACAGCCAGGGAATGAGCAGTTCTTC. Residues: CSALGQPGNEQFF.

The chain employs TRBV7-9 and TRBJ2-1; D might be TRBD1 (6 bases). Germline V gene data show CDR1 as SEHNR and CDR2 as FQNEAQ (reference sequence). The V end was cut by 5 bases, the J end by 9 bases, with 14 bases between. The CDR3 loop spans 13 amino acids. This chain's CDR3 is CASSSIQGLEQFF. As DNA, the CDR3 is TGTGCCAGCAGCAGTATACAGGGCCTTGAGCAGTTCTTC.